The 16 T cell receptor beta chains reported below all come from one sample, sequenced in a study of regulatory T cells in long-lasting Graves disease. Time point defined: persistent/refractory GD, antithyroid drugs over 5 years with positive TRAb. Generation of the TCR library employed RNA extracted from PBMCs. With iRepertoire HTBI primers and Arm-PCR of CDR3 regions, TCR beta libraries were built. TCRdb itself ran the multiplex PCR reads through MiXCR, one entry per CDR3 protein. The sample carries roughly 400,000 distinct CDR3 sequences, around 20% recorded once. Sequences were derived from peripheral blood mononuclear cells (PBMCs), sampled when the disease was refractory, from a patient treated with antithyroid drugs. These receptor sequences come from a female donor with Graves disease.

This clonotype was counted at least ten times. The chain combines TRBV3-1 with TRBJ1-4; D is unresolved. V gave up 4 bases and J gave up 8 bases, with 14 bases separating them. CDR3 size: 14 residues. Germline V gene data show CDR1 as LGHDT and CDR2 as YNNKEL (reference sequence). The CDR3: CASSLLQPTEKLFF. The CDR3 region has the DNA TGTGCCAGCAGCCTTCTACAACCAACCGAAAAACTGTTTTTT.

This clonotype was observed at least ten times. The J gene is TRBJ1-1, the V gene TRBV10-3; D not resolved. The length of the CDR3 is 14 residues. V lost 4 bases to trimming and J lost 1 base, with 10 bases between them. Germline V gives CDR1 ENHRY, CDR2 SYGVKD. Here the CDR3 reads CAISGGRENTEAFF. The CDR3 DNA follows: TGTGCCATCAGTGGAGGGCGGGAGAACACTGAAGCTTTCTTT.

The rearrangement uses TRBV5-4 and TRBJ2-7; 7 nucleotides line up with TRBD1. The ends lost 4 bases at V and 0 bases at J; junction bases unmatched: 7. CDR1 and CDR2 from the germline V gene are SGHNT and YYREEE (reference sequence). The CDR3 has 15 residues. CDR3 amino acids: CASSKMTGYSYEQYF. In DNA form, the CDR3 reads TGTGCCAGCAGCAAGATGACAGGGTACTCCTACGAGCAGTACTTC.

A note on this clonotype: Compared with germline, one end of the junction differs, possibly owing to a read error. The chain has TRBV28 and TRBJ2-7; tentatively, D is TRBD1 (6 bases). CDR3 length: 12 amino acids. CDR1 is MDHEN, CDR2 SYDVKM, per germline. The CDR3 is CARSGRGYEQYF. The CDR3, as DNA: TGTGCCCGCAGTGGCAGGGGCTACGAGCAGTACTTC.

The J gene is TRBJ2-7, the V gene TRBV11-2, with D perhaps matching TRBD2 (7 bases). The CDR3 is made up of 17 amino acids. With 4 bases removed from V and 2 bases from J, the gap between germline ends came to 21 bases. Germline V gene data show CDR1 as SGHAT and CDR2 as FQNNGV. This CDR3 is CASSSPEGEGWTYEQYF. The CDR3 nucleotides read TGTGCCAGCAGCTCGCCAGAGGGGGAGGGCTGGACCTACGAGCAGTACTTC. The full variable domain, completed using reference TRBV11-2 and TRBJ2-7, is EAGVAQSPRYKIIEKRQSVAFWCNPISGHATLYWYQQILGQGPKLLIQFQNNGVVDDSQLPKDRFSAERLKGVDSTLKIQPAKLEDSAVYLCASSSPEGEGWTYEQYFGPGTRLTVT.

The rearrangement joins TRBV28 to TRBJ2-5; 9 nucleotides line up with TRBD1. The CDR3 loop spans 18 amino acids. Germline CDR1 reads MDHEN; CDR2 reads SYDVKM. V shed 6 bases, J shed 4 bases, and the junction held 18 bases outside the gene matches. The CDR3 loop reads CASSLGDRGKRMGETQYF. The CDR3 DNA reads TGTGCCAGCAGCTTGGGCGACAGGGGGAAGAGAATGGGAGAGACCCAGTACTTC.

This chain uses TRBV28 with TRBJ1-3; D gene uncertain. This CDR3 region has 15 residues. Trimming removed 6 bases at V and 4 bases at J, with 16 bases between. Germline V lookup: CDR1 MDHEN, CDR2 SYDVKM. The CDR3 DNA reads TGTGCCAGCAGGCCCGCCGGGCATTTGGGAAACACCATATATTTT. Translated, it gives CASRPAGHLGNTIYF.

To note about this clonotype: This may stem from a read error, because a much larger clone lies one nucleotide away. The chain has TRBV7-2 and TRBJ1-1, with D perhaps matching TRBD1 (6 bases). Germline V gene lookup returns CDR1 SGHTA and CDR2 FQGNSA. The CDR3 has 15 residues. CDR3 amino acids: CASSSYASGGTGAFF. The CDR3 DNA is TGTGCCAGCAGCTCATATGCCTCGGGGGGCACTGGAGCTTTCTTT.

Notes on this clonotype: A much larger clone lies a single base off, so this may be a read error. The CDR3 does not end in the conserved phenylalanine or tryptophan, so this is likely a read error. V and J are TRBV6-9 and TRBJ2-7, with a weak D call TRBD1 (6 bases). The V and J ends lost 4 bases and 2 bases respectively, with 9 bases between them. Germline assignment: CDR1 MNHGY and CDR2 SVAAGI. This CDR3 is built from 13 residues. The CDR3 loop is CASSFGQPYEQYS. The CDR3 DNA sequence: TGTGCCAGCAGTTTCGGACAGCCCTACGAGCAGTACTCC.

This clonotype was recorded many times. This chain joins TRBV11-2 and TRBJ1-1; TRBD1 aligns across 8 bases. Trimming at V came to 5 bases and at J to 3 bases, leaving 20 bases not matched to a gene. This CDR3 is 19 amino acids long. Germline V CDR1 and CDR2: SGHAT, FQNNGV. CDR3 sequence reads: CASSVLPWQGAGKDTEAFF. DNA of the CDR3: TGTGCCAGCAGCGTCTTGCCCTGGCAGGGGGCAGGTAAGGACACTGAAGCTTTCTTT.

This clonotype occurred a few times. The chain employs TRBV7-6 and TRBJ2-3; TRBD1 aligns across 8 bases. Trimming at V came to 5 bases and at J to 3 bases, leaving 4 bases not matched to a gene. CDR1 is SGHVS and CDR2 is FNYEAQ in the germline V gene. The CDR3 has 14 residues. The CDR3, as DNA: TGTGCCAGCAGCAAGACAGGGGTAACAGATACGCAGTATTTT. Protein: CASSKTGVTDTQYF.

This clonotype was found a few times. The chain has TRBV7-8 and TRBJ2-5, with 7 bases matching TRBD1. Germline V gene lookup returns CDR1 SGHVS and CDR2 FQNEAQ. This CDR3 is built from 17 residues. V lost 4 bases, J lost 0 bases, and 11 bases stayed unmatched. The CDR3 DNA is TGTGCCAGCAGCTCCCTCCTCCAGGGGGTATACCAAGAGACCCAGTACTTC. Residues: CASSSLLQGVYQETQYF.

This clonotype was recorded a few times. The V call is TRBV27, the J call TRBJ2-1; 8 bases align to TRBD2. Trimming removed 6 bases from V and 7 bases from J; junction bases left unmatched: 11. Germline V lookup: CDR1 MNHEY, CDR2 SMNVEV (reference sequence). The CDR3 runs to 15 residues. The CDR3 DNA reads TGTGCCAGCAGCACCTTTAGCGGGGCGGAGAATGAGCAGTTCTTC. Translation: CASSTFSGAENEQFF.

This clonotype was detected many times. The chain has TRBV2 and TRBJ2-5; the match to TRBD2 covers 9 bases. This CDR3 spans 15 amino acids. Trimming removed 7 bases from V and 5 bases from J; junction bases left unmatched: 11. Germline V gene lookup returns CDR1 SNHLY and CDR2 FYNNEI. The CDR3 loop is CASKYIAGDRETQYF. The CDR3 DNA is TGTGCCAGCAAATATATAGCGGGAGACCGGGAGACCCAGTACTTC.

The rearrangement links TRBV10-3 to TRBJ1-3, with unresolved D. CDR3 length equals 16 residues. The germline V gene has CDR1 ENHRY and CDR2 SYGVKD. With 3 bases removed from V and 3 bases from J, the gap between germline ends came to 15 bases. In nucleotides, the CDR3 is TGTGCCATCAGTGAACCGGACGGCCGAGGTGGAAACACCATATATTTT. Amino acid sequence: CAISEPDGRGGNTIYF.

To note about this clonotype: This probably arose from a read error, given a far larger clone one base away. V and J are TRBV27 and TRBJ2-7; 11 bases line up with TRBD2. J was trimmed by 4 bases and V by 0 bases; bases with no gene match: 5. The CDR3 sequence is 16 residues long. The germline CDR1 and CDR2 sequences are MNHEY and SMNVEV (reference sequence). This CDR3 reads CASSLSTSGMRYEQYF. The DNA for the CDR3 is TGTGCCAGCAGTTTATCGACTAGCGGGATGCGGTACGAGCAGTACTTC.